This T cell receptor beta chain was profiled in a study of shared clonotypes between healthy human individuals. On this clone: Antigen specificity is unknown.

Regarding the study as a whole: With few donors, the genetic and exposure-history diversity represented was limited.

This table comes from immunoSEQ multiplex PCR, and its TCRdb copy is limited to in-frame clones, with some not included. The data show just over 2,000,000 clones, with approximately 94% seen just once and 0.9% to 1.3% held by the top ten. Naive CD8 cells comprised CD45RO-negative, CCR7-positively selected cells, excluding terminally differentiated effector memory CD45RA+ cells. Donors, healthy HIV-negative adults, lacked recent acute infections or vaccinations. Donors were Caucasian adults residing in Nashville, Tennessee, USA. V gave up 5 bases and J gave up 1 base, with 11 bases separating them. CDR1 is SGHVS and CDR2 is FQNEAQ in the germline V gene. This CDR3 spans 15 amino acids.

Material: naive CD8+ T cells sorted from blood. This clonotype originated in a man aged 18 to 29 in good health. The chain employs TRBV7-8 and TRBJ2-2; D gene unclear. CDR3 sequence: CASSARTVNTGELFF. CDR3 nucleotides: TGTGCCAGCAGCGCTCGGACGGTGAACACCGGGGAGCTGTTTTTT.